Shown below are 20 T cell receptor beta chains from a single sample sequenced in a study of neoadjuvant anti-PD-1 for oral cavity cancer. The assay was immunoSEQ multiplex PCR, and TCRdb's table has in-frame clones only and misses some. The sample includes roughly 13,000 clones, approximately 70% seen only once; the top ten take over 2%. The source was PBMCs, collected before nivolumab (anti-PD-1) treatment. All receptors come from a person aged 35-79 years with oral cavity squamous cell carcinoma.

The chain couples TRBV11-2 to TRBJ1-2, with 7 positions matching TRBD1. Germline assignment: CDR1 SGHAT and CDR2 FQNNGV. V lost 5 bases to trimming and J lost 10 bases; unmatched junction nucleotides: 16. The CDR3 is made up of 15 amino acids. The CDR3 loop is CASSRGGSGQLIYTF. The CDR3 DNA reads TGTGCCAGCAGCCGAGGCGGGTCGGGACAGCTCATCTACACCTTC.

This chain connects TRBV29-1 to TRBJ1-5; D gene unclear. With 4 bases removed from V and 3 bases from J, the gap between germline ends came to 13 bases. The CDR3 consists of 14 residues. Per the germline V gene, CDR1 is SQVTM and CDR2 is ANQGSEA. CDR3: CSVVGQPPNQPQHF. CDR3 nucleotides: TGCAGCGTTGTAGGGCAGCCACCCAATCAGCCCCAGCATTTT.

J is TRBJ2-3 and V is TRBV19; D perhaps matches TRBD2 (6 bases). V lost 7 bases, J lost 5 bases, and 13 bases lay in between. This CDR3 is 13 amino acids long. Germline V gives CDR1 LNHDA, CDR2 SQIVND (reference sequence). The CDR3 DNA follows: TGTGCCAGTATAGGAGGGAAGGGAGATACGCAGTATTTT. Translation gives CASIGGKGDTQYF.

This chain connects TRBV29-1 to TRBJ2-1; D is perhaps TRBD2 (6 bases). The CDR3 runs to 12 residues. The V and J ends lost 4 bases and 7 bases respectively, with 11 bases between them. Germline V lookup: CDR1 SQVTM, CDR2 ANQGSEA. The CDR3 sequence: CSVAEGRNEQFF. DNA for the CDR3: TGCAGCGTTGCGGAGGGCAGGAATGAGCAGTTCTTC.

The chain employs TRBV19 and TRBJ2-5; 12 bases agree with TRBD2. Looked up from germline, CDR1 is LNHDA and CDR2 is SQIVND (reference sequence). The CDR3 loop spans 15 amino acids. Germline trimming cut 6 bases from V and 5 bases from J; bases unmatched to any gene: 7. CDR3 loop: CASRRLAGDTETQYF. The CDR3 DNA sequence: TGTGCCAGTAGGCGACTAGCGGGAGATACCGAGACCCAGTACTTC.

The J gene is TRBJ2-5, the V gene TRBV18; 9 bases fit TRBD1. Germline V gives CDR1 KGHSH, CDR2 LQKENI. The CDR3 totals 15 residues. V lost 2 bases, J lost 4 bases, and 5 bases stayed unmatched. The CDR3 nucleotides are TGTGCCAGCTCACCAGTGACAGGGGGTTCAGAGACCCAGTACTTC. Protein: CASSPVTGGSETQYF.

The rearrangement joins TRBV5-1 to TRBJ2-3, with D possibly being TRBD1 (6 bases). V was clipped by 4 bases and J by 0 bases, with 12 bases between them. This CDR3 has 15 amino acids. Germline V lookup: CDR1 SGHRS, CDR2 YFSETQ. The CDR3 loop is CASSQTQGSTDTQYF. The CDR3 nucleotides read TGCGCCAGCAGCCAGACACAGGGAAGCACAGATACGCAGTATTTT.

V usage is TRBV9 and J usage is TRBJ2-7; 12 bases are shared with TRBD2. This CDR3 has 16 residues. V was pared by 4 bases and J by 4 bases, with 9 bases of the junction left unmatched. The germline CDR1 and CDR2 sequences are SGDLS and YYNGEE. The CDR3 loop reads CASSQARLAGVYEQYF. CDR3 DNA: TGTGCCAGCAGCCAGGCCAGACTAGCGGGAGTGTACGAGCAGTACTTC.

CDR3 nucleotides: TGTGCCAGCAGCTTAAGACCGCGAAATTCACCCCTCCACTTT. It yields the protein CASSLRPRNSPLHF. This sequence joins TRBV11-2 and TRBJ1-6; D is unresolved. Germline lookup yields CDR1 SGHAT and CDR2 FQNNGV. V was shortened by 2 bases and J by 7 bases, with 9 bases between the two germline ends. The CDR3 runs 14 residues.

The chain uses TRBV6-5 and TRBJ2-7; a weak D match, TRBD1 (6 bases). V gave up 6 bases and J gave up 5 bases, with 14 bases separating them. The CDR3 runs 13 residues. Germline CDR1 is MNHEY and CDR2 is SVGAGI. The CDR3 DNA reads TGTGCCAGCAGGTTCGGAACAGGGAACGAGCAGTACTTC. This sequence encodes CASRFGTGNEQYF.

This clone was observed a handful of times. The gene calls are TRBV7-3 and TRBJ2-2, with 10 bases that match TRBD2. Germline V gives CDR1 SGHTA, CDR2 FQGTGA. The ends lost 8 bases at V and 8 bases at J; junction bases unmatched: 11. This CDR3 is built from 15 residues. The CDR3 DNA reads TGTGCCAGCGGTGGACTAGCGGAGGGTAGAGGGGAGCTGTTTTTT. Its translation is CASGGLAEGRGELFF.

The CDR3 protein is CASSEFGVLAGRNEQFF. The CDR3 DNA reads as TGTGCCAGCAGTGAATTTGGAGTACTAGCGGGACGCAATGAGCAGTTCTTC. The chain links TRBV25-1 to TRBJ2-1, with 10 bases identical to TRBD2. The CDR3 has 17 amino acids. After removal of 1 base from V and 6 bases from J, the junction contained 9 bases not matched to a gene. Germline CDR1 MGHDK, CDR2 SYGVNS.

V and J are TRBV9 and TRBJ2-2; D unclear. The V gene lost 4 bases and the J gene lost 0 bases, with 13 bases spanning the gap. Germline V gene sequence: CDR1 SGDLS, CDR2 YYNGEE. The CDR3 runs 16 residues. CDR3 protein: CASSRTQGSNTGELFF. The CDR3 nucleotides are TGTGCCAGCAGCCGGACCCAAGGGTCGAACACCGGGGAGCTGTTTTTT. Full variable domain (missing parts from reference TRBV9 and TRBJ2-2): DSGVTQTPKHLITATGQRVTLRCSPRSGDLSVYWYQQSLDQGLQFLIQYYNGEERAKGNILERFSAQQFPDLHSELNLSSLELGDSALYFCASSRTQGSNTGELFFGEGSRLTVL.

The chain joins TRBV5-1 to TRBJ2-1; 9 bases line up with TRBD2. The CDR3 runs 13 residues. The ends lost 4 bases at V and 7 bases at J; junction bases unmatched: 3. CDR1 and CDR2 (germline): SGHRS, YFSETQ. CDR3 DNA: TGCGCCAGCAGCCCGGGACTAGCAAATGAGCAGTTCTTC. Its translation: CASSPGLANEQFF.

J is TRBJ1-5 and V is TRBV11-2; D call uncertain. CDR3 length: 13 residues. Per germline, CDR1 SGHAT and CDR2 FQNNGV. Deletions cut 2 bases from V and 8 bases from J, with 10 bases between. CDR3 in amino acids: CASSLRALEPQHF. Written as DNA, the CDR3 is TGTGCCAGCAGCTTACGGGCCTTGGAGCCCCAGCATTTT.

This sequence joins TRBV27 and TRBJ2-4; no reliable D call. Germline values: CDR1 MNHEY, CDR2 SMNVEV (reference sequence). Between the trimmed V and J ends, which lost 11 bases and 0 bases, there was a span of 11 bases. The CDR3 is 13 amino acids. CDR3 coding DNA: TGTGCCGCTTGGACGCTAGCCAAAAACATTCAGTACTTC. It yields the protein CAAWTLAKNIQYF.

The V call is TRBV5-1, the J call TRBJ2-1; TRBD2 matches 8 bases. Germline V gives CDR1 SGHRS, CDR2 YFSETQ. The CDR3 extends over 16 amino acids. With 2 bases clipped from V and 5 bases from J, the junction kept 9 bases outside the gene matches. The CDR3 DNA follows: TGCGCCAGCAGCTTTTCAGCGGGAGTATGGGACAATGAGCAGTTCTTC. Translated: CASSFSAGVWDNEQFF.

V usage is TRBV27 and J usage is TRBJ2-7; either TRBD1 or TRBD2 may fit D (5 bases each). This CDR3 has 15 amino acids. V gave up 6 bases and J gave up 3 bases, with 18 bases separating them. Germline V gives CDR1 MNHEY, CDR2 SMNVEV (reference sequence). Here the CDR3 reads CASRRDRGVGYEQYF. The CDR3 DNA is TGTGCCAGCAGAAGAGACCGAGGGGTTGGCTACGAGCAGTACTTC.

The rearrangement joins TRBV25-1 to TRBJ2-3, with D perhaps matching TRBD1 or TRBD2 (6 bases each). V was trimmed by 5 bases and J by 8 bases, leaving 17 bases between them. The germline CDR1 and CDR2 sequences are MGHDK and SYGVNS. CDR3 length: 14 amino acids. The CDR3 DNA follows: TGTGCCAGCAGTTTCCCGGGGGCGGCCCGTACGCAGTATTTT. Amino acid sequence: CASSFPGAARTQYF.

V is TRBV4-2 and J is TRBJ2-2; a possible D gene is TRBD2 (6 bases). Per germline, CDR1 LGHNA and CDR2 YNFKEQ. This CDR3 has 14 residues. Deletions cut 0 bases from V and 7 bases from J, with 9 bases between. CDR3 in amino acids: CASSQDSGVGELFF. CDR3 nucleotide sequence: TGTGCCAGCAGCCAAGATTCGGGGGTCGGGGAGCTGTTTTTT.